Each of the 23 T cell receptor beta chains below was sequenced from the same sample in a study of shared T cell receptors in the human thymus. The assay was immunoSEQ multiplex PCR, and TCRdb's table has in-frame clones only and misses some. The profile covers under 850,000 clones, with roughly 88% appearing a single time and about 0.01% taken by the ten largest. These data also formed part of another study, on human thymus T cells.

Sequencing was carried out using thymocytes. Receptor source: a boy less than two years old with a congenital heart defect.

J is TRBJ1-5 and V is TRBV7-2; 10 bases are a match to TRBD1. V was clipped by 0 bases and J by 0 bases; unmatched bases: 11. The germline V gene has CDR1 SGHTA and CDR2 FQGNSA. This CDR3 has 20 residues. CDR3 nucleotides: TGTGCCAGCAGCTTAGCGACGGGACAGGGGAGAGGGGATAGCAATCAGCCCCAGCATTTT. Its protein is CASSLATGQGRGDSNQPQHF. Together with reference TRBV7-2 and TRBJ1-5, the CDR3 gives the full variable domain: GAGVSQSPSNKVTEKGKDVELRCDPISGHTALYWYRQSLGQGLEFLIYFQGNSAPDKSGLPSDRFSAERTGGSVSTLTIQRTQQEDSAVYLCASSLATGQGRGDSNQPQHFGDGTRLSIL.

The chain is built from TRBV30 and TRBJ2-3; D is possibly TRBD2 (6 bases). The CDR3 covers 15 residues. Trimming took 1 base from V and 4 from J, leaving 15 bases between them. CDR1 GTSNPN and CDR2 SVGIG come from the germline V gene (reference sequence). The CDR3 nucleotides read TGTGCCTGGAGTGAAAGACGGGAGAGGCCAGATACGCAGTATTTT. It is translated as CAWSERRERPDTQYF.

In its sample, this clone was seen a few times. The V call is TRBV12-5, the J call TRBJ1-1; 8 positions agree with TRBD1. Looked up from germline, CDR1 is LGHNT and CDR2 is FRNRAP. V was pared by 1 base and J by 0 bases, with 1 base of the junction left unmatched. CDR3 length: 15 amino acids. DNA of the CDR3: TGTGCTAGTGGTTTGGGACAGGGGATGAACACTGAAGCTTTCTTT. Amino acids: CASGLGQGMNTEAFF.

The genes are TRBV27 and TRBJ2-6, with a tentative D call TRBD1 (5 bases). The germline CDR1 and CDR2 sequences are MNHEY and SMNVEV (reference sequence). The CDR3 runs to 15 residues. V was clipped by 8 bases and J by 0 bases, with 11 bases between them. Written as DNA, the CDR3 is TGTGCCAGCGGGCTCAGGGACTCTGGGGCCAACGTCCTGACTTTC. It translates to CASGLRDSGANVLTF.

The genes are TRBV18 and TRBJ1-5; perhaps TRBD1 as D (5 bases). This CDR3 spans 17 amino acids. Germline values: CDR1 KGHSH, CDR2 LQKENI. The V end lost 0 bases, the J end lost 0 bases, and 12 bases lay between the germline ends. The CDR3 loop is CASSPPPRGHSNQPQHF. In nucleotides, the CDR3 is TGTGCCAGCTCACCACCGCCGCGGGGCCATAGCAATCAGCCCCAGCATTTT.

The chain uses TRBV4-3 and TRBJ2-1, with 9 nucleotides matching TRBD1. CDR1 and CDR2 from the germline V gene are LGHNA and YSLEER. The CDR3 has 14 residues. V was pared by 4 bases and J by 9 bases, with 7 bases of the junction left unmatched. This chain's CDR3 is CASSRGQGPREQFF. The CDR3 bases are TGCGCCAGCAGCCGGGGACAGGGACCGCGTGAGCAGTTCTTC.

The J gene is TRBJ1-5, the V gene TRBV19; 7 nucleotides agree with TRBD1. Germline V gene sequence: CDR1 LNHDA, CDR2 SQIVND (reference sequence). This CDR3 has 14 residues. V trimming: 10 bases; J trimming: 4 bases; junction bases outside the gene matches: 10. The CDR3 region has the DNA TGTGCCACCCGACAGGGCGCTGATAATCAGCCCCAGCATTTT. Its protein product is CATRQGADNQPQHF.

V usage is TRBV11-3 and J usage is TRBJ2-7; TRBD1 agrees at 9 bases. The CDR3 runs to 15 residues. V trimming: 6 bases; J trimming: 5 bases; junction bases outside the gene matches: 11. Germline loops: CDR1 SGHNT, CDR2 YENEEA. This chain's CDR3 is CASSRPGTGFHEQYF. As DNA, the CDR3 is TGTGCCAGCAGTCGACCCGGGACAGGGTTCCACGAGCAGTACTTC.

J is TRBJ1-2 and V is TRBV11-3; a weak D match, TRBD1 (6 bases). V shed 5 bases and J shed 4 bases, with 14 bases lying between them. Germline V gene sequence: CDR1 SGHNT, CDR2 YENEEA. The CDR3 extends over 14 amino acids. The CDR3 DNA reads as TGTGCCAGCAGCCCAGGGGTAGGACGCTATGGCTACACCTTC. Protein sequence: CASSPGVGRYGYTF.

This clone was seen more than once but under ten times. CDR3 nucleotides: TGCGCCAGCAGCGTCAGGCTAGCGGGATCCTACGAGCAGTACTTC. Protein: CASSVRLAGSYEQYF. The chain has TRBV4-1 and TRBJ2-7; 9 nucleotides align to TRBD2. Germline CDR1 reads MGHRA; CDR2 reads YSYEKL. The CDR3 loop spans 15 amino acids. V lost 5 bases to trimming and J lost 1 base; unmatched junction nucleotides: 6.

The V gene is TRBV4-1, the J gene TRBJ1-2, with D possibly being TRBD1 (6 bases). The CDR3 sequence is 17 residues long. The V gene lost 3 bases and the J gene lost 3 bases, with 20 bases spanning the gap. The germline CDR1 and CDR2 sequences are MGHRA and YSYEKL. The DNA for the CDR3 is TGCGCCAGCAGCCACCCAAGGGGACAAGGCGGGCACTATGGCTACACCTTC. It codes for CASSHPRGQGGHYGYTF.

In this sample, this clone turned up a few times. The chain uses TRBV5-6 and TRBJ2-7; 14 nucleotides match TRBD2. The CDR3 runs 14 residues. J lost 8 bases, V lost 5 bases, and 6 bases had no gene match. Germline CDR1 SGHDT, CDR2 YYEEEE. The chain's CDR3 is CASRSTSGREKQYF. The CDR3 DNA reads TGTGCCAGCAGATCGACTAGCGGGAGGGAGAAGCAGTACTTC.

The CDR3, as DNA: TGTGCCAGCAAATTCAGTGCTAGCTCCTCACCCTACGAGCAGTACTTC. Translation gives CASKFSASSSPYEQYF. V usage is TRBV27 and J usage is TRBJ2-7; D is perhaps TRBD2 (5 bases). CDR1 and CDR2 from the germline V gene are MNHEY and SMNVEV (reference sequence). This CDR3 comprises 16 residues. V was trimmed by 7 bases and J by 2 bases, leaving 21 bases between them.

This clone has a single count. The rearrangement links TRBV5-1 to TRBJ2-1; the match to TRBD2 covers 8 bases. V gave up 5 bases and J gave up 7 bases; unmatched junction bases: 11. The length of the CDR3 is 15 residues. Germline lookup yields CDR1 SGHRS and CDR2 YFSETQ. CDR3 in DNA: TGCGCCAGCAGGCTAAAGCGGGAGACTTGGAATGAGCAGTTCTTC. It codes for CASRLKRETWNEQFF.

This chain uses TRBV30 with TRBJ1-1; TRBD1 matches 7 bases. Germline V lookup: CDR1 GTSNPN, CDR2 SVGIG (reference sequence). J was trimmed by 8 bases and V by 8 bases; bases with no gene match: 5. This CDR3 spans 10 amino acids. CDR3 region: CATSDREAFF. The CDR3 DNA follows: TGTGCCACCTCGGACAGGGAAGCTTTCTTT.

The rearrangement uses TRBV7-9 and TRBJ2-7; 7 positions match TRBD1. This CDR3 contains 17 residues. J lost 0 bases, V lost 6 bases, and 14 bases had no gene match. Germline-derived CDR1 and CDR2 are SEHNR and FQNEAQ (reference sequence). CDR3 sequence reads: CASSRTGVPPYSYEQYF. Written as DNA, the CDR3 is TGTGCCAGCAGTCGGACAGGAGTTCCGCCATACTCCTACGAGCAGTACTTC.

The chain uses TRBV6-1 and TRBJ2-3; D is undetermined. Germline V gene lookup returns CDR1 MNHNS and CDR2 SASEGT. Deletions cut 5 bases from V and 4 bases from J, with 13 bases between. CDR3 length equals 14 residues. DNA for the CDR3: TGTGCCAGCAGTTCCGCCGCCCTAGCAGATACGCAGTATTTT. Its translation is CASSSAALADTQYF.

This chain links TRBV27 with TRBJ2-7; 7 nucleotides agree with TRBD2. Germline values: CDR1 MNHEY, CDR2 SMNVEV (reference sequence). V was clipped by 5 bases and J by 2 bases; unmatched bases: 9. This CDR3 is 15 amino acids long. The chain's CDR3 is CASSPRLAPPYEQYF. The CDR3 bases are TGTGCCAGCAGTCCACGACTAGCCCCCCCCTACGAGCAGTACTTC.

The rearrangement links TRBV14 to TRBJ2-1, with 12 bases that match TRBD2. The CDR3 runs 17 residues. From germline, CDR1 is SGHDN and CDR2 FVKESK. The V and J ends lost 1 base and 7 bases, in that order; junction bases with no gene match: 8. For the CDR3, the DNA is TGTGCCAGCAGCCAAGTAATGAGGCTAGCGGGAGGGAATGAGCAGTTCTTC. This translates into CASSQVMRLAGGNEQFF.

The J gene is TRBJ2-7, the V gene TRBV15, with D unresolved. This CDR3 region has 11 residues. The V and J ends lost 7 bases and 3 bases respectively, with 7 bases between them. Germline CDR1 and CDR2: LNHNV and YYDKDF (reference sequence). CDR3 region: CATTPGYEQYF. CDR3 DNA: TGTGCCACCACCCCGGGCTACGAGCAGTACTTC. Full variable domain (missing parts from reference TRBV15 and TRBJ2-7): DAMVIQNPRYQVTQFGKPVTLSCSQTLNHNVMYWYQQKSSQAPKLLFHYYDKDFNNEADTPDNFQSRRPNTSFCFLDIRSPGLGDTAMYLCATTPGYEQYFGPGTRLTVT.

The CDR3 nucleotides are TGTGCCAGCAGGTTCCCCCTCTTGTCTATCCACTACGAGCAGTACTTC. It is translated as CASRFPLLSIHYEQYF. The chain has TRBV28 and TRBJ2-7; D is undetermined. CDR3 length: 16 residues. Germline assignment: CDR1 MDHEN and CDR2 SYDVKM. V was cut by 6 bases and J by 3 bases, with 21 bases left in between.

The rearrangement joins TRBV5-4 to TRBJ2-1; 8 positions match TRBD2. This CDR3 spans 18 amino acids. Germline CDR1 is SGHNT and CDR2 is YYREEE (reference sequence). Trimming cost V 3 bases and J 0 bases; bases outside gene matches: 11. CDR3 sequence: CASSWKTVTSVSYNEQFF. The CDR3 DNA reads TGTGCCAGCAGCTGGAAAACTGTGACTAGCGTCTCCTACAATGAGCAGTTCTTC.

DNA for the CDR3: TGCAGTGCTAGGTGGGGGGGGACCCAGTACTTC. It is translated as CSARWGGTQYF. The chain employs TRBV20-1 and TRBJ2-5; 7 bases agree with TRBD2. Germline V gene data show CDR1 as DFQATT and CDR2 as SNEGSKA (reference sequence). Trimming cost V 3 bases and J 7 bases; bases outside gene matches: 2. CDR3 length: 11 residues.